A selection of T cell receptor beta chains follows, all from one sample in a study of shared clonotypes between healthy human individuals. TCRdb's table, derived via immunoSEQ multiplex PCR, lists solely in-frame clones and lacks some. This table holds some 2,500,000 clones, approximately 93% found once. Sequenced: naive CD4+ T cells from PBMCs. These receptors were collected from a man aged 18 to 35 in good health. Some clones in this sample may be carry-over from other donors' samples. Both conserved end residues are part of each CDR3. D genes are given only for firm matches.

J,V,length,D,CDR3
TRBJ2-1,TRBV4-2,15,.,CASSQAPDYDLGQFF
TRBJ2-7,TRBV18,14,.,CASSPETGPYEQYF
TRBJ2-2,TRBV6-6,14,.,CASSPSGFAGELFF
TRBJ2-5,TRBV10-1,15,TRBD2,CASSEPLAGEETQYF
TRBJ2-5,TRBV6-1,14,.,CASSEGSLGETQYF
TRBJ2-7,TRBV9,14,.,CASSATGLPYEQYF
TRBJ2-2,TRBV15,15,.,CATSSRSSDTGELFF
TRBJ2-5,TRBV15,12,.,CATSLGVETQYF
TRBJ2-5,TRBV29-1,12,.,CSVDPYQETQYF
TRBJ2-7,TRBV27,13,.,CASSPGRSYEQYF